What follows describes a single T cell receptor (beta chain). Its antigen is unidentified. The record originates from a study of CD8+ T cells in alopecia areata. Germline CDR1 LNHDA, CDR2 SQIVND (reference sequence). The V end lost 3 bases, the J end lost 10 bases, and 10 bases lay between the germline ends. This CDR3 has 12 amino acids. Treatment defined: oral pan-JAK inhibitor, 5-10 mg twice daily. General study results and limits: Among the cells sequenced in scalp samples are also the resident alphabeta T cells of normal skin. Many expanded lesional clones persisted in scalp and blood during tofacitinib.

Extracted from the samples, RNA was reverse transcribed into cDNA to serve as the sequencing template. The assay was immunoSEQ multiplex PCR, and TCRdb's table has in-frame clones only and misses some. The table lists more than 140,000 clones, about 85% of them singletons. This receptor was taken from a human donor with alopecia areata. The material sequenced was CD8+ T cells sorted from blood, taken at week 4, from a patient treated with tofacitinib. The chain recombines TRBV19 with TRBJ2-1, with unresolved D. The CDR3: CASSIVGYEQFF. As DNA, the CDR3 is TGTGCCAGTAGTATCGTAGGATACGAGCAGTTCTTC.